This TCR beta chain stems from a study of cytomegalovirus exposure and HLA in healthy donors. Regarding the study as a whole: Equally common other TCR beta chains were less clonally expanded than HLA-associated ones, a later analysis found. TCR beta chains numbering 164 were designated cytomegalovirus-associated.

A remark on this clone: Its antigen is as yet unknown.

60 Vbeta and 13 Jbeta primers were used in PCR. Measured with immunoSEQ multiplex PCR; TCRdb has only the in-frame clones, and not every one. The table lists about 280,000 clones, roughly 90% of them singletons. Germline lookup yields CDR1 MNHNY and CDR2 SVGAGI (reference sequence). V was clipped by 8 bases and J by 1 base, with 13 bases between them. The CDR3 runs to 14 residues. The source is a woman between 18 and 29 years old in good health and CMV-seronegative. Material: PBMCs. This sequence joins TRBV6-6 and TRBJ2-3; TRBD2 is a possible D gene (6 bases). CDR3: CASELARGTDTQYF. The CDR3 DNA reads as TGTGCCAGCGAACTAGCTCGGGGCACAGATACGCAGTATTTT.